Given below is one T cell receptor (beta chain) in context. In the authors' methods: Counts of nucleated cells, estimated from reference gene primer amplification, were obtained. This table comes from immunoSEQ multiplex PCR, and its TCRdb copy is limited to in-frame clones, with some not included. From that table come the V and J calls and clone size; the DNA was used to work out D and trimming. The table includes about 67,000 clones, about nine tenths detected once. This entry belongs to a study of blood T cell repertoires in COVID-19. Whole-study context: Whether acute or convalescent, the COVID-19 samples came from the United States, Italy and Spain. Nucleic acid was either cDNA or gDNA, and it came from T cells, B-cell-depleted T cells, or PBMCs.

The germline V gene has CDR1 SGDLS and CDR2 YYNGEE. The CDR3 is 17 residues long. Trimming left V 0 bases short and J 4 bases short, with 19 bases between. The V and J genes are TRBV9 and TRBJ1-2; possibly TRBD1 for D (5 bases). The material sequenced was peripheral blood. The TCR sequence derives from a man aged 50-60 years with active COVID-19. CDR3 bases: TGTGCCAGCAGCGTAGCTGGTGGCACAGGAAATTCCTATGGCTACACCTTC. Protein: CASSVAGGTGNSYGYTF.